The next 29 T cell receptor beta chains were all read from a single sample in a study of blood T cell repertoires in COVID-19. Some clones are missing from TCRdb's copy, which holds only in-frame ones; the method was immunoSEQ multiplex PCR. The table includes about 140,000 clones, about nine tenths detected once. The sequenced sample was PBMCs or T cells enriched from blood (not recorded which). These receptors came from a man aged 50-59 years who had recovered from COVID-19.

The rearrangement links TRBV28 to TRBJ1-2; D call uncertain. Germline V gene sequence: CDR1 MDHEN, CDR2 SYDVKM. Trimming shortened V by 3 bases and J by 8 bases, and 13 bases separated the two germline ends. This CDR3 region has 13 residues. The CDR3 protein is CASSFPGLRGYTF. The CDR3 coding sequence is TGTGCCAGCAGTTTCCCGGGTCTGAGGGGCTACACCTTC.

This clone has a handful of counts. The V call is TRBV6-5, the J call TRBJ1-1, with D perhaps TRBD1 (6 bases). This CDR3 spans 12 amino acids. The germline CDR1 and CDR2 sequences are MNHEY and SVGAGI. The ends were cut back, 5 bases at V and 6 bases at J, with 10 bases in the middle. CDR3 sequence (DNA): TGTGCCAGCAGTACAGGGAAAGCTGAAGCTTTCTTT. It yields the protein CASSTGKAEAFF.

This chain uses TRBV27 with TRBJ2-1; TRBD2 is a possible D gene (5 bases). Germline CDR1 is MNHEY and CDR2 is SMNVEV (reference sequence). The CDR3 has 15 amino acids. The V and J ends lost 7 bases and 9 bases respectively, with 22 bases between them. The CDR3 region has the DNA TGTGCCAGCAACCCTCTTGCCCTAGCTCACGGTGAGCAGTTCTTC. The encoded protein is CASNPLALAHGEQFF.

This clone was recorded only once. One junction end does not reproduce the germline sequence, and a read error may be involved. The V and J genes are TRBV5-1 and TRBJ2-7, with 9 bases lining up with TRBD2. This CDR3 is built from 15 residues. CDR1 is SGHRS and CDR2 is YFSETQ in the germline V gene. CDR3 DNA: TGCGCCAGCAGCGCCCTTAGCGGGAGATCCTCCGAGCAGTACTTC. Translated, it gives CASSALSGRSSEQYF.

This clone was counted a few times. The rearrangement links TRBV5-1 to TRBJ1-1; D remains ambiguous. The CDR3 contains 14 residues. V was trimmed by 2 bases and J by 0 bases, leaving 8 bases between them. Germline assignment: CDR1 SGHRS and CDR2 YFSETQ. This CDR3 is CASSLAEVNTEAFF. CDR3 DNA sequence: TGCGCCAGCAGCTTAGCGGAGGTGAACACTGAAGCTTTCTTT.

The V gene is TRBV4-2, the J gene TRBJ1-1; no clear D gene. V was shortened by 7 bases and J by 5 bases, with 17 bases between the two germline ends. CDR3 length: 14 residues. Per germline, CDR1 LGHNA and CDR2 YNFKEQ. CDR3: CASTTGSGRTEAFF. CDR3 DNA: TGTGCCAGCACCACGGGATCGGGAAGGACTGAAGCTTTCTTT.

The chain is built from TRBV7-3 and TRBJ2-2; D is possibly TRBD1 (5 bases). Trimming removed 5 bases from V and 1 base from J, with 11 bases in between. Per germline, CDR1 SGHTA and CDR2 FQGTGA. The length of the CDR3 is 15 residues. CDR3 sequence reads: CASSLSTGNTGELFF. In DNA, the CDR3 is TGTGCCAGCAGCCTCTCCACAGGGAACACCGGGGAGCTGTTTTTT. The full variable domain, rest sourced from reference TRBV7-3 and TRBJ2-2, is GAGVSQTPSNKVTEKGKYVELRCDPISGHTALYWYRQSLGQGPEFLIYFQGTGAADDSGLPNDRFFAVRPEGSVSTLKIQRTERGDSAVYLCASSLSTGNTGELFFGEGSRLTVL.

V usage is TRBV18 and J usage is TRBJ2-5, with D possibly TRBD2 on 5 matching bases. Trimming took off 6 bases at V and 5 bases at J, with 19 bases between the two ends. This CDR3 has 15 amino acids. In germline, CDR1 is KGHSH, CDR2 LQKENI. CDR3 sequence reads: CASSYLVEGGETQYF. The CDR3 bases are TGTGCCAGCTCCTATCTCGTAGAAGGAGGCGAGACCCAGTACTTC.

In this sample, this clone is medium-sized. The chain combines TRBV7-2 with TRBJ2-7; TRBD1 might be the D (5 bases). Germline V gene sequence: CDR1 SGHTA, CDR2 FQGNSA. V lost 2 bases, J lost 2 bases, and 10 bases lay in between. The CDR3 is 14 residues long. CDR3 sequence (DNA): TGTGCCAGCAGCTTAAACCGACAGACCTACGAGCAGTACGTC. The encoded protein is CASSLNRQTYEQYV.

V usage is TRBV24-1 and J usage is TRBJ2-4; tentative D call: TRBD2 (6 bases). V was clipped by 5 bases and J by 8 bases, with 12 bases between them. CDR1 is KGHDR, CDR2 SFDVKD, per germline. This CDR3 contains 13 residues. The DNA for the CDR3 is TGTGCCACCAGTGGGGGGGTGCAGGACATTCAGTACTTC. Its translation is CATSGGVQDIQYF.

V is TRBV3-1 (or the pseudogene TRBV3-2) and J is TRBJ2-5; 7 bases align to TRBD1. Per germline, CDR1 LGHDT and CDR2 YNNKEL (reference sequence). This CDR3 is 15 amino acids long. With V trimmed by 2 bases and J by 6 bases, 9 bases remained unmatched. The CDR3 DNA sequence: TGTGCCAGCAGCCAACGGGACAGAAGGCCCAAGACCCAGTACTTC. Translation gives CASSQRDRRPKTQYF.

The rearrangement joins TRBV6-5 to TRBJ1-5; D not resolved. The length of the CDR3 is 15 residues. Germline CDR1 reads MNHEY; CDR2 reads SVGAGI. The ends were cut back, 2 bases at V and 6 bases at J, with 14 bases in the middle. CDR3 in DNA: TGTGCCAGCAGTTACCCGGCCGGGAGAGTTCAGCCCCAGCATTTT. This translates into CASSYPAGRVQPQHF.

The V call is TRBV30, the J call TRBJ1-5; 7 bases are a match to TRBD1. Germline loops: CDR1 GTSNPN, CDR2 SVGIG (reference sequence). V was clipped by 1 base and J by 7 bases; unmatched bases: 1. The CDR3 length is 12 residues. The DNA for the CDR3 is TGTGCCTGGAGTGACAGGGGCCAGCCCCAGCATTTT. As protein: CAWSDRGQPQHF.

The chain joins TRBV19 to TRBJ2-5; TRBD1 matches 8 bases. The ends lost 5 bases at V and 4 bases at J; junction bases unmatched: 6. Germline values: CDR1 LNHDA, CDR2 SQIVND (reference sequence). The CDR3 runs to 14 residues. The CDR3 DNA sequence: TGTGCCAGTAGTCCCAGGGGGCGAGGAGAGACCCAGTACTTC. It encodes CASSPRGRGETQYF.

The CDR3 nucleotides read TGTGCCAGCGGGGCCGACTCGAGAAACACCATATATTTT. Translating it yields CASGADSRNTIYF. The chain combines TRBV28 with TRBJ1-3, with TRBD1 as a possible D gene (5 bases). Germline V gene sequence: CDR1 MDHEN, CDR2 SYDVKM. Trimming took off 8 bases at V and 5 bases at J, with 13 bases between the two ends. This CDR3 region has 13 residues.

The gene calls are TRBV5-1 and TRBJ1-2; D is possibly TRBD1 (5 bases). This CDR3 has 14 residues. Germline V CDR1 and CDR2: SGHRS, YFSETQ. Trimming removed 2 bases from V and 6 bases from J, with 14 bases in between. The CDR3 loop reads CASSFLQGWNGYTF. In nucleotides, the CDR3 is TGCGCCAGCAGCTTTCTCCAGGGTTGGAATGGCTACACCTTC. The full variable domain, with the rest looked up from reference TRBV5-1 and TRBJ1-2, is KAGVTQTPRYLIKTRGQQVTLSCSPISGHRSVSWYQQTPGQGLQFLFEYFSETQRNKGNFPGRFSGRQFSNSRSEMNVSTLELGDSALYLCASSFLQGWNGYTFGSGTRLTVV.

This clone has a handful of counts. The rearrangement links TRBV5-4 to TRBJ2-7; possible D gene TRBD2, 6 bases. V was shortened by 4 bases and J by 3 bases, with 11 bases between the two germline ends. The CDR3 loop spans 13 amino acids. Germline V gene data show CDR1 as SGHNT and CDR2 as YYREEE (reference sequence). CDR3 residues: CASSTGTYYEQYF. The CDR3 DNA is TGTGCCAGCAGCACCGGGACTTACTACGAGCAGTACTTC.

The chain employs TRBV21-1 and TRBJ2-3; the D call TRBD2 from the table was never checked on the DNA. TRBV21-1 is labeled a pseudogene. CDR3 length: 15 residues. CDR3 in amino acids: CASSTGLTSTDTQYF. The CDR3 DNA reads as TGTGCCAGCAGCACCGGACTTACTAGCACAGATACGCAGTATTTT.

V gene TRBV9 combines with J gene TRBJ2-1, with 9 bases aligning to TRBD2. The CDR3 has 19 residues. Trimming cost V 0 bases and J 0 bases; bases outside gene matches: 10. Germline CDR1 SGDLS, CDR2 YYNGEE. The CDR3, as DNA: TGTGCCAGCAGCGTAGCTGAGGGGACTAGCTTCAGCTCCTACAATGAGCAGTTCTTC. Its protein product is CASSVAEGTSFSSYNEQFF. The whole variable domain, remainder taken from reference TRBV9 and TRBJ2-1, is DSGVTQTPKHLITATGQRVTLRCSPRSGDLSVYWYQQSLDQGLQFLIQYYNGEERAKGNILERFSAQQFPDLHSELNLSSLELGDSALYFCASSVAEGTSFSSYNEQFFGPGTRLTVL.

The CDR3 region is CASRSSGTILHNEQFF. The CDR3 nucleotides are TGCGCCAGCAGATCCTCCGGGACAATTTTACACAATGAGCAGTTCTTC. The chain carries TRBV5-1 and TRBJ2-1, with D possibly matching TRBD1 (6 bases). V was clipped by 5 bases and J by 5 bases, with 20 bases between them. The V gene's germline CDR1 is SGHRS and CDR2 YFSETQ. The length of the CDR3 is 16 residues. The complete variable domain, with remaining parts taken from reference TRBV5-1 and TRBJ2-1, reads KAGVTQTPRYLIKTRGQQVTLSCSPISGHRSVSWYQQTPGQGLQFLFEYFSETQRNKGNFPGRFSGRQFSNSRSEMNVSTLELGDSALYLCASRSSGTILHNEQFFGPGTRLTVL.

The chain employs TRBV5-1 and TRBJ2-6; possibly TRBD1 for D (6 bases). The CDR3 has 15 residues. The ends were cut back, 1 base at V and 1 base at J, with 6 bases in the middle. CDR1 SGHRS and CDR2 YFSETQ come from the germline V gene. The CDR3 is CASSLRGSGANVLTF. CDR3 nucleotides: TGCGCCAGCAGCTTGAGGGGGTCTGGGGCCAACGTCCTGACTTTC.

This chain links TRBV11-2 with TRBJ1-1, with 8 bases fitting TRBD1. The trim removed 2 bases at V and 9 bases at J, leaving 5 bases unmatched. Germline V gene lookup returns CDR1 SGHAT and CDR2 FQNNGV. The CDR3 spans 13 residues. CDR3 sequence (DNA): TGTGCCAGCAGCTTAAGCGGACAGGGACAAGCTTTCTTT. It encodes CASSLSGQGQAFF. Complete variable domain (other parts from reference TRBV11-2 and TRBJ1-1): EAGVAQSPRYKIIEKRQSVAFWCNPISGHATLYWYQQILGQGPKLLIQFQNNGVVDDSQLPKDRFSAERLKGVDSTLKIQPAKLEDSAVYLCASSLSGQGQAFFGQGTRLTVV.

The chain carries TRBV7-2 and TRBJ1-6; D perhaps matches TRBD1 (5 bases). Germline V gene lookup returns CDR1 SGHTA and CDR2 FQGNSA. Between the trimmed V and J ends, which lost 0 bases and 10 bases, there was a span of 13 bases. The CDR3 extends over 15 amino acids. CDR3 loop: CASSLALGVRSPLHF. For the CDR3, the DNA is TGTGCCAGCAGCTTAGCGTTAGGGGTCAGGTCACCCCTCCACTTT.

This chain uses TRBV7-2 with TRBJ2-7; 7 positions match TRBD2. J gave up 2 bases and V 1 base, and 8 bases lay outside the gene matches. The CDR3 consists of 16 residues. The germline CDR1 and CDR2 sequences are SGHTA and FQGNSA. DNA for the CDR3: TGTGCCAGCAGCTTAGGACCGTCTAGCGGCGCCTACGAGCAGTACTTC. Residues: CASSLGPSSGAYEQYF.

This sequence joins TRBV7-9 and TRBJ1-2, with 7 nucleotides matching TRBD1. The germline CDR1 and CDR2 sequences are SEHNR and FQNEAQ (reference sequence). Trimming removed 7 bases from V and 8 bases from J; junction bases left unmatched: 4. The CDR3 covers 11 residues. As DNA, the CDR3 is TGTGCCAGCACAGGGGGTTGGGGCTACACCTTC. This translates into CASTGGWGYTF.

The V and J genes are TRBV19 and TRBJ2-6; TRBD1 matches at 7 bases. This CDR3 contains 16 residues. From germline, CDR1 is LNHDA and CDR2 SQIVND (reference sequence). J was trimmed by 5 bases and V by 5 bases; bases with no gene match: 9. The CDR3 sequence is CASSGTAPRWANVLTF. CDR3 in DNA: TGTGCCAGTAGTGGGACAGCACCCAGGTGGGCCAACGTCCTGACTTTC.

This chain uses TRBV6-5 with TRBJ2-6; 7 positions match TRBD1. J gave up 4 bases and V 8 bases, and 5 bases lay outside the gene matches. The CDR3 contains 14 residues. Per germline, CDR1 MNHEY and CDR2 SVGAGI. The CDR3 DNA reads TGTGCCAGCTTCGACAGGGCCGGGGCCAACGTCCTGACTTTC. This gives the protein CASFDRAGANVLTF.

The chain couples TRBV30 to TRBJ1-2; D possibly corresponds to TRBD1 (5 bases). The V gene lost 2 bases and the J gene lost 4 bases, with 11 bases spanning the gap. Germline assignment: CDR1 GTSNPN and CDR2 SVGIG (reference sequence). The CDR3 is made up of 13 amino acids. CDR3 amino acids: CAWSIDSLYGYTF. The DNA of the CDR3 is TGTGCCTGGAGTATAGACAGCCTCTATGGCTACACCTTC. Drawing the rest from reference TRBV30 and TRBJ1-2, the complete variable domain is SQTIHQWPATLVQPVGSPLSLECTVEGTSNPNLYWYRQAAGRGLQLLFYSVGIGQISSEVPQNLSASRPQDRQFILSSKKLLLSDSGFYLCAWSIDSLYGYTFGSGTRLTVV.

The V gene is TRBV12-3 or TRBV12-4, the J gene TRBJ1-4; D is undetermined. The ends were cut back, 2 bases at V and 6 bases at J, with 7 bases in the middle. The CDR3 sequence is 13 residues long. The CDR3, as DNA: TGTGCCAGCAGTTTAAGTGGCCATGAAAAACTGTTTTTT. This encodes CASSLSGHEKLFF.